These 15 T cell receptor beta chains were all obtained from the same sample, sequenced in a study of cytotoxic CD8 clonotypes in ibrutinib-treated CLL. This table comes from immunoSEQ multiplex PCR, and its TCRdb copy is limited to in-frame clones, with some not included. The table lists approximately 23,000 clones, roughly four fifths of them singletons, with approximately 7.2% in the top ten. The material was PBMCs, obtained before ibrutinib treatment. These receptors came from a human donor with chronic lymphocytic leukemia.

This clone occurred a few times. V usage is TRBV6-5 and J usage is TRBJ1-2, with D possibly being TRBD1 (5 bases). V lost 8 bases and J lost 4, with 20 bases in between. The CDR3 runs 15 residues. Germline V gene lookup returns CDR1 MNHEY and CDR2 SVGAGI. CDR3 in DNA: TGTGCCAGCTGTTTCAACGCCGGGACCCTCTATGGCTACACCTTC. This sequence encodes CASCFNAGTLYGYTF.

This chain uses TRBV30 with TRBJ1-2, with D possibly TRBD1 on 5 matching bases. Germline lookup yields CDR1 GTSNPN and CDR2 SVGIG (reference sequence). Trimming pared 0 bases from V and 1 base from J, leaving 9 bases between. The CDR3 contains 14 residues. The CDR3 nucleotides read TGTGCCTGGAGTGTACGGGACGGTAACTATGGCTACACCTTC. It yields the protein CAWSVRDGNYGYTF. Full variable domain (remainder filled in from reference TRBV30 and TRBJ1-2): SQTIHQWPATLVQPVGSPLSLECTVEGTSNPNLYWYRQAAGRGLQLLFYSVGIGQISSEVPQNLSASRPQDRQFILSSKKLLLSDSGFYLCAWSVRDGNYGYTFGSGTRLTVV.

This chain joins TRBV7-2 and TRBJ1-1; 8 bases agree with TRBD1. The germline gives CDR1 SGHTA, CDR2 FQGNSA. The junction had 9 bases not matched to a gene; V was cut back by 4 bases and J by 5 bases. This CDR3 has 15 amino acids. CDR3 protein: CASSSIDRGRTEAFF. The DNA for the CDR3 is TGTGCCAGCAGCTCGATCGACAGGGGAAGGACTGAAGCTTTCTTT.

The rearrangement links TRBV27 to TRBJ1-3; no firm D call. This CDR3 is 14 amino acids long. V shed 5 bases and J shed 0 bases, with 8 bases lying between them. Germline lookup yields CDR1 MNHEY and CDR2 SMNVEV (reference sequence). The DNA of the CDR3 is TGTGCCAGCAGTGGACCTGGCTCTGGAAACACCATATATTTT. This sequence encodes CASSGPGSGNTIYF.

CDR3 coding DNA: TGTGCCAGCAGTCGTTTGGGAACAGGGACGTCCTACGAGCAGTACTTC. It encodes CASSRLGTGTSYEQYF. J is TRBJ2-7 and V is TRBV11-2, with D possibly TRBD1 on 6 matching bases. CDR1 is SGHAT and CDR2 is FQNNGV in the germline V gene. The CDR3 consists of 16 residues. V lost 6 bases to trimming and J lost 1 base, with 19 bases between them.

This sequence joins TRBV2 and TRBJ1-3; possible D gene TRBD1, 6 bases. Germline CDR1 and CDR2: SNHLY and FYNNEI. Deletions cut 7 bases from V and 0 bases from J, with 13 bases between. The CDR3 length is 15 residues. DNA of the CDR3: TGTGCCAGCATAGGCAGGGGAACCTCTGGAAACACCATATATTTT. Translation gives CASIGRGTSGNTIYF.

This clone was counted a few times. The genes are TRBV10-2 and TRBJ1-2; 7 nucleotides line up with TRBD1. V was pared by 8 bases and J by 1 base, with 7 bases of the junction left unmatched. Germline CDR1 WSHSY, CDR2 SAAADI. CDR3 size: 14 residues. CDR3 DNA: TGCGCCAGCGGACAGGCGACCTTTAACTATGGCTACACCTTC. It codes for CASGQATFNYGYTF.

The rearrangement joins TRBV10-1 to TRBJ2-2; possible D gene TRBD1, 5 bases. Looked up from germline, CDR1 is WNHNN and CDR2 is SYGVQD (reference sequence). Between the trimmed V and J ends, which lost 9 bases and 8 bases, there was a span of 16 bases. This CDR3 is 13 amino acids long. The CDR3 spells CASSRAIAGELFF. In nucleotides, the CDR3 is TGCGCCAGTTCCAGGGCCATCGCGGGGGAGCTGTTTTTT.

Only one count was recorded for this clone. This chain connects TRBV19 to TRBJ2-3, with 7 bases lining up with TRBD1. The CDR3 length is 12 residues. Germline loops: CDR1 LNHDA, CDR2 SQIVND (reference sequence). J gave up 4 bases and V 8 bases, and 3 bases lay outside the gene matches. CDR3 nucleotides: TGTGCCAGTCAACAGGGGTCAGATACGCAGTATTTT. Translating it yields CASQQGSDTQYF.

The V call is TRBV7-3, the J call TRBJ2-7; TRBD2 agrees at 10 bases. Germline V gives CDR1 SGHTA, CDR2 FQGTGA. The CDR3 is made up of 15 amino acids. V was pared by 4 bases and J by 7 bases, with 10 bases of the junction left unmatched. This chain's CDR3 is CASSSQLAGTREQYF. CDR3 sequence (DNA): TGTGCCAGCAGCTCCCAACTAGCGGGAACGCGGGAGCAGTACTTC.

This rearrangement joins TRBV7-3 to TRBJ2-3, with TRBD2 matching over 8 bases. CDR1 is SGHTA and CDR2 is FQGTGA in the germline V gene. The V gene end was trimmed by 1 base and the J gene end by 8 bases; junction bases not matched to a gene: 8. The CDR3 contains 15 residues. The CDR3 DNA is TGTGCCAGCAGCTTAAACGTCGGGAGGGCCGGTACGCAGTATTTT. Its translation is CASSLNVGRAGTQYF.

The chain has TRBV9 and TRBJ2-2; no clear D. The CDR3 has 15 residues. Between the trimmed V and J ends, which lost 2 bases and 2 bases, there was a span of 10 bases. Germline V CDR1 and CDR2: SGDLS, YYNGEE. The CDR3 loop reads CASSVWVSNTGELFF. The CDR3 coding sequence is TGTGCCAGCAGCGTCTGGGTCAGCAACACCGGGGAGCTGTTTTTT.

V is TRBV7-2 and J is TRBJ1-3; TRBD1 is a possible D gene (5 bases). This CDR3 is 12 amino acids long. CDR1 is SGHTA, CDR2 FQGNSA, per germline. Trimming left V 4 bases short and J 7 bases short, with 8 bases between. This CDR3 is CASSWGPNTIYF. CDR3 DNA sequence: TGTGCCAGCAGCTGGGGCCCTAACACCATATATTTT.

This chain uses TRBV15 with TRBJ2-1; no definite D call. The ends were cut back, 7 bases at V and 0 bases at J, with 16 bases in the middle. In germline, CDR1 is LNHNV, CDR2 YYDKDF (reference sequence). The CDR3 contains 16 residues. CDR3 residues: CATTRKVGSSYNEQFF. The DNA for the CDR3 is TGTGCCACCACCCGTAAAGTTGGAAGCTCCTACAATGAGCAGTTCTTC.

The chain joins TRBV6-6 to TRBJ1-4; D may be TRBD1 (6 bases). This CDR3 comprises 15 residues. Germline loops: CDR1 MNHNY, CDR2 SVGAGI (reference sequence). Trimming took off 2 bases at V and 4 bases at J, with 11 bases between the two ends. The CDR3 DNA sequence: TGTGCCAGCAGTTACGCATGGACAGTTAATGAAAAACTGTTTTTT. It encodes CASSYAWTVNEKLFF.